The T cell receptor beta chain described here comes from a study of OX40 agonist ivuxolimab in advanced cancers. Looking at the study overall: With a range of roughly 23 to 90, age averaged about 59 years, and nearly 85% were male.

Assay used: immunoSEQ multiplex PCR; TCRdb lists only in-frame clones, some missing. The data contain 55,000 to 75,000 clones, about 89% of them seen just once; the ten biggest clones take up approximately 0.4%. This receptor was taken from an adult with an advanced solid tumor such as melanoma, head and neck, liver or kidney cancer. Material: CD4+ or CD8+ T cells sorted from blood, obtained in a trial of the OX40 agonist ivuxolimab.

The CDR3 nucleotides are TGTGCCAGCAGCTTGGACAGGGTCAATACGCAGTATTTT. Amino acid sequence: CASSLDRVNTQYF. The chain joins TRBV5-6 to TRBJ2-3; a weak D match, TRBD1 (6 bases). V lost 0 bases to trimming and J lost 7 bases, with 9 bases between them. Germline V lookup: CDR1 SGHDT, CDR2 YYEEEE. CDR3 length: 13 amino acids.